What follows are 5 T cell receptor beta chains derived from one specimen sequenced in a study of cytomegalovirus exposure and HLA in healthy donors. A multiplex PCR was run with 60 Vbeta primers and 13 Jbeta primers. Assay: immunoSEQ multiplex PCR; the TCRdb copy retains only in-frame clones and omits some. The sample has 100,000 to 150,000 clones, approximately 83% seen once. The sample consisted of PBMCs. These receptors were collected from a girl aged 2 to 9 in good health and CMV-seronegative.

The chain carries TRBV5-4 and TRBJ2-1; D is perhaps TRBD2 (7 bases). V was cut by 7 bases and J by 3 bases, with 17 bases left in between. This CDR3 has 15 residues. Germline CDR1 reads SGHNT; CDR2 reads YYREEE (reference sequence). The CDR3 here is CASAYQGGVYNEQFF. The CDR3 nucleotides read TGTGCCAGCGCATATCAAGGGGGGGTCTACAATGAGCAGTTCTTC.

V gene TRBV2 combines with J gene TRBJ1-2, with 7 nucleotides matching TRBD1. Per germline, CDR1 SNHLY and CDR2 FYNNEI. V shed 6 bases and J 2 bases; nucleotides not matched to a gene: 0. The CDR3 runs 12 residues. CDR3 loop: CASRGQNYGYTF. Written as DNA, the CDR3 is TGTGCCAGCAGGGGACAGAACTATGGCTACACCTTC.

This clone has just one count. The J gene is TRBJ2-2, the V gene TRBV15; TRBD2 is a possible D gene (6 bases). Germline V gene data show CDR1 as LNHNV and CDR2 as YYDKDF (reference sequence). The V gene lost 5 bases and the J gene lost 6 bases, with 10 bases spanning the gap. The CDR3 loop spans 13 amino acids. The CDR3 here is CATSVRGPGELFF. The DNA of the CDR3 is TGTGCCACCAGCGTGCGGGGTCCCGGGGAGCTGTTTTTT.

The chain joins TRBV7-6 to TRBJ2-1; D is possibly TRBD1 (5 bases). Per the germline V gene, CDR1 is SGHVS and CDR2 is FNYEAQ. The CDR3 runs 13 residues. Trimming removed 1 base at V and 8 bases at J, with 9 bases between. The CDR3 nucleotides read TGTGCCAGCAGCTTAGTGGGGCGCGATGAGCAGTTCTTC. Encoded protein: CASSLVGRDEQFF. Looking up the rest from reference TRBV7-6 and TRBJ2-1 gives the full variable domain: GAGVSQSPRYKVTKRGQDVALRCDPISGHVSLYWYRQALGQGPEFLTYFNYEAQQDKSGLPNDRFSAERPEGSISTLTIQRTEQRDSAMYRCASSLVGRDEQFFGPGTRLTVL.

The gene calls are TRBV5-1 and TRBJ1-4; D is perhaps TRBD1 (6 bases). Trimming left V 3 bases short and J 0 bases short, with 12 bases between. The CDR3 has 16 amino acids. Germline V gene lookup returns CDR1 SGHRS and CDR2 YFSETQ. CDR3 in amino acids: CASSSQQGATNEKLFF. The DNA for the CDR3 is TGCGCCAGCAGCTCGCAACAGGGTGCAACTAATGAAAAACTGTTTTTT.